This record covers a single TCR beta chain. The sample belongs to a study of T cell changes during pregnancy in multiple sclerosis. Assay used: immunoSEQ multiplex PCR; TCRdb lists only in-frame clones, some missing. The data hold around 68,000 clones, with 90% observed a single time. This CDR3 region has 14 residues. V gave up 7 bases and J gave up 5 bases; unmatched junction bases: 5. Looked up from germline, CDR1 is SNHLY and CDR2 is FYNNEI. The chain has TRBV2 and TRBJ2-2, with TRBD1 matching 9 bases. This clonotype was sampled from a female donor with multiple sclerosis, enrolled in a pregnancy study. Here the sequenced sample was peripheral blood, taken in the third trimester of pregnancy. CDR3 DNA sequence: TGTGCCAGCATGGGACAGGGAAATACCGGGGAGCTGTTTTTT. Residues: CASMGQGNTGELFF.